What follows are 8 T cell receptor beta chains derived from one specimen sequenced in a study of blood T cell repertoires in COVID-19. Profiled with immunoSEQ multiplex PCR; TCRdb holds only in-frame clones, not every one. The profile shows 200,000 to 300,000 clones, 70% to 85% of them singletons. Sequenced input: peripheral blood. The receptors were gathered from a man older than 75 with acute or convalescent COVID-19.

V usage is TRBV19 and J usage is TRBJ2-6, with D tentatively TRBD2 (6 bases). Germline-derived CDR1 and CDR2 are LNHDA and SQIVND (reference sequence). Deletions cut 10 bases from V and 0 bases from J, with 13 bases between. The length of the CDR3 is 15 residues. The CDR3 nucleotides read TGTGCCACTGGGGAGGTGGGCTCTGGGGCCAACGTCCTGACTTTC. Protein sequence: CATGEVGSGANVLTF. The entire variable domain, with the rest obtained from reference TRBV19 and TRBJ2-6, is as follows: DGGITQSPKYLFRKEGQNVTLSCEQNLNHDAMYWYRQDPGQGLRLIYYSQIVNDFQKGDIAEGYSVSREKKESFPLTVTSAQKNPTAFYLCATGEVGSGANVLTFGAGSRLTVL.

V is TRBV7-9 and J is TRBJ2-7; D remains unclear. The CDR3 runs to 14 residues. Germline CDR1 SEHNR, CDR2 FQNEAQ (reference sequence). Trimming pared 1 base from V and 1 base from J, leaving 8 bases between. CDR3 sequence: CASSLGAQSYEQYF. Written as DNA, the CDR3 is TGTGCCAGCAGCTTAGGGGCCCAATCCTACGAGCAGTACTTC. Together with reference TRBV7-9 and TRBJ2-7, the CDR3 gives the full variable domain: DTGVSQNPRHKITKRGQNVTFRCDPISEHNRLYWYRQTLGQGPEFLTYFQNEAQLEKSRLLSDRFSAERPKGSFSTLEIQRTEQGDSAMYLCASSLGAQSYEQYFGPGTRLTVT.

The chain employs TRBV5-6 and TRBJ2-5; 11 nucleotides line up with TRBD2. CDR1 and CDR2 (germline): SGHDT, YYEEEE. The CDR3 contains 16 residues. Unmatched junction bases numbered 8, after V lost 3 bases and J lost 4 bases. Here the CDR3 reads CASSWGGLAGGETQYF. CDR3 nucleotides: TGTGCCAGCAGCTGGGGAGGGCTAGCGGGGGGAGAGACCCAGTACTTC. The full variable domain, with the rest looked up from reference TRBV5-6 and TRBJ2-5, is DAGVTQSPTHLIKTRGQQVTLRCSPKSGHDTVSWYQQALGQGPQFIFQYYEEEERQRGNFPDRFSGHQFPNYSSELNVNALLLGDSALYLCASSWGGLAGGETQYFGPGTRLLVL.

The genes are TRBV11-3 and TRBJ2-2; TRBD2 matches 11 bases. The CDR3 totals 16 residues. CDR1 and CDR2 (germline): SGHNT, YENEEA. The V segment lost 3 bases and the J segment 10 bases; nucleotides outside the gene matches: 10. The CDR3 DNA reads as TGTGCCAGCAGCTTGGGGCTAGCGGGAGGAGTCGAGGAGCTGTTTTTT. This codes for CASSLGLAGGVEELFF.

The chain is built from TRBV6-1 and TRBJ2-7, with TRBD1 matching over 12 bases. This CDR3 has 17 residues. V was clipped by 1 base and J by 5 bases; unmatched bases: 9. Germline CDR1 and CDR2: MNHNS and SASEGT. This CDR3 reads CASSEEPRDRGRDEQYF. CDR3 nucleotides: TGTGCCAGCAGTGAAGAACCTAGGGACAGGGGGCGCGACGAGCAGTACTTC.

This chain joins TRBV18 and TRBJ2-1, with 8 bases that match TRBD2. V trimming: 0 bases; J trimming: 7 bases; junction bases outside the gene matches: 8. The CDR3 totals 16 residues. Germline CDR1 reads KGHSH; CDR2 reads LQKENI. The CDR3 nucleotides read TGTGCCAGCTCACCACCGGTCGGGAGGGCCCGAAATGAGCAGTTCTTC. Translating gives CASSPPVGRARNEQFF.

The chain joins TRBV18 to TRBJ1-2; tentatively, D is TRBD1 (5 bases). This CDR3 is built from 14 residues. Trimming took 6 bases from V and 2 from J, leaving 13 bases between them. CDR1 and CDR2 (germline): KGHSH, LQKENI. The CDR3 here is CASSPGRANYGYTF. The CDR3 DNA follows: TGTGCCAGCTCCCCAGGGAGGGCGAACTATGGCTACACCTTC.

CDR3 protein: CASSVEGSNTGELFF. The CDR3 DNA follows: TGTGCCAGCAGCGTAGAGGGGTCGAACACCGGGGAGCTGTTTTTT. This chain links TRBV9 with TRBJ2-2; D perhaps matches TRBD1 (5 bases). CDR1 is SGDLS and CDR2 is YYNGEE in the germline V gene. V lost 0 bases, J lost 0 bases, and 6 bases lay in between. The CDR3 has 15 amino acids. Full variable domain (rest looked up from reference TRBV9 and TRBJ2-2): DSGVTQTPKHLITATGQRVTLRCSPRSGDLSVYWYQQSLDQGLQFLIQYYNGEERAKGNILERFSAQQFPDLHSELNLSSLELGDSALYFCASSVEGSNTGELFFGEGSRLTVL.